This T cell receptor (beta chain) comes out of a study of molecular identifiers for immune sequencing clone quantification. As for the study in general: Replicates split RNA from about 20,000 or 100,000 naive CD8 cells five ways, and the researchers sequenced four portions.

Study results and caveats: Effector cells had over 99% of their molecules in clones above 20 RNA copies, while naive cells had under 1%.

CDR1 is GTSNPN and CDR2 is SVGIG in the germline V gene (reference sequence). CDR3 length: 13 amino acids. Trimming stripped 5 bases from V and 2 bases from J, with 12 bases between. Sorted naive CD8 T cells were those defined as CD8+CD4-CCR7+CD45RA+. As regards this clonotype: Its antigen is undetermined.

TCRdb called the PCR reads again in MiXCR, with one record for every CDR3 protein. The repertoire includes some 89,000 distinct CDR3 sequences, approximately 24% of them detected once, and roughly 1% sits in the top ten. The chain joins TRBV30 to TRBJ1-1; the D gene is possibly TRBD1 (6 bases). The clonotype comes from a human donor in good health. Some libraries in this study had Jurkat cell RNA spiked in. Specimen: naive CD8+ T cells from blood, with Jurkat cell RNA spiked in. Specified subset: FACS-sorted CD8+CD4-CCR7+CD45RA+ naive T cells. As DNA, the CDR3 is TGTGCCTGGGTGCCGGACAGCAACACTGAAGCTTTCTTT. This gives the protein CAWVPDSNTEAFF.